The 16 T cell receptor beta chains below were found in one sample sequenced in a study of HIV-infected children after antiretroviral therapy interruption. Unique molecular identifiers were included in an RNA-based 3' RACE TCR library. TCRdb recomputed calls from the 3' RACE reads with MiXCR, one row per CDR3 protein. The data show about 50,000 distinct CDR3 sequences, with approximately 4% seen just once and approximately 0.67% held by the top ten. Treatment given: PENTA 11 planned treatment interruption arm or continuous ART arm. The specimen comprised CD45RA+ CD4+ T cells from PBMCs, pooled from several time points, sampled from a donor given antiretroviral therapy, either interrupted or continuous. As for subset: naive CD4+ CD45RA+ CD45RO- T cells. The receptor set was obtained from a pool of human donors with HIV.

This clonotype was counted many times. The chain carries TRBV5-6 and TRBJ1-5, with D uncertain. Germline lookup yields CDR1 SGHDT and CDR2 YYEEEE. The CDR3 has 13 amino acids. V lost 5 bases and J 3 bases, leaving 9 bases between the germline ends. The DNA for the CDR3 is TGTGCCAGCAGTAAGCCACCCAATCAGCCCCAGCATTTT. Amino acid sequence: CASSKPPNQPQHF. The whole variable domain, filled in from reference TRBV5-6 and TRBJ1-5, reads DAGVTQSPTHLIKTRGQQVTLRCSPKSGHDTVSWYQQALGQGPQFIFQYYEEEERQRGNFPDRFSGHQFPNYSSELNVNALLLGDSALYLCASSKPPNQPQHFGDGTRLSIL.

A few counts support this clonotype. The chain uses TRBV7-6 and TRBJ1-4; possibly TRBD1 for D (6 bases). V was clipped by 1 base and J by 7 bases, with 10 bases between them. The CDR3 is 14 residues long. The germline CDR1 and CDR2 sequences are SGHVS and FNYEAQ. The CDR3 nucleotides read TGTGCCAGCAGCTTAGACAGGGAGGGTGAAAAACTGTTTTTT. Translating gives CASSLDREGEKLFF.

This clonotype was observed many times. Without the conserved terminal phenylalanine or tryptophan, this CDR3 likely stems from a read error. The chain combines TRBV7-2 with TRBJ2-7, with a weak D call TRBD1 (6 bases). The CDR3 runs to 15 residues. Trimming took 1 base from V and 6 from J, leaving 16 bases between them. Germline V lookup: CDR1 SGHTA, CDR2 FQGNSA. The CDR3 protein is CASSLVDRINLEQYL. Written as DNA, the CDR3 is TGTGCCAGCAGCTTAGTTGACAGGATAAACCTCGAGCAGTACCTC.

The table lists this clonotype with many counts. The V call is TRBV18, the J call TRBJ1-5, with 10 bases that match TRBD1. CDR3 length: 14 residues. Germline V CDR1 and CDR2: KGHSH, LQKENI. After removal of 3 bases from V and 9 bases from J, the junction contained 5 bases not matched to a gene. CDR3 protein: CASSPGTGDWPQHF. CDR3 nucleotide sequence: TGTGCCAGCTCACCTGGGACAGGGGACTGGCCCCAGCATTTT.

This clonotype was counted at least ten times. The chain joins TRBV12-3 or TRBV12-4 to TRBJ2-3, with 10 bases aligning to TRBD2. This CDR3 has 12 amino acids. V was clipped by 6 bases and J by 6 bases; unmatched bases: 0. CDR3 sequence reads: CASRTSGDTQYF. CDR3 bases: TGTGCCAGCAGGACTAGCGGGGATACGCAGTATTTT.

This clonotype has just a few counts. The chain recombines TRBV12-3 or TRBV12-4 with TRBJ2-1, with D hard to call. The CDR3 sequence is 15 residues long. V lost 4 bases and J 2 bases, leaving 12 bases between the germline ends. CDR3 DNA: TGTGCCAGCAGTTCCGCCTATTATCCCTACAATGAGCAGTTCTTC. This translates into CASSSAYYPYNEQFF.

The CDR3 region is CASSTQGTGYTF. In nucleotides, the CDR3 is TGTGCCAGTAGTACACAGGGGACAGGCTACACCTTC. This chain joins TRBV19 and TRBJ1-2; 7 bases map to TRBD1. Trimming took 4 bases from V and 8 from J; bases not matched to a gene: 4. The CDR3 is 12 amino acids. Germline CDR1 LNHDA, CDR2 SQIVND (reference sequence).

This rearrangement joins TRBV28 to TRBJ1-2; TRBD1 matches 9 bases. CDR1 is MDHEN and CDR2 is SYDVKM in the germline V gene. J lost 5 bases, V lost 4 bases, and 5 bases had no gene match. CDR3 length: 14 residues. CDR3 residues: CASSSRTGEYGYTF. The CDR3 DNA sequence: TGTGCCAGCAGTTCAAGGACAGGGGAGTATGGCTACACCTTC.

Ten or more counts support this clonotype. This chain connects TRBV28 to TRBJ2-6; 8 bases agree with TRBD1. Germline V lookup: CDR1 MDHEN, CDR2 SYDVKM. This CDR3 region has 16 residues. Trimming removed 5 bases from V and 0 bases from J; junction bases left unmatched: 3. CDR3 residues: CASSGQGYSGANVLTF. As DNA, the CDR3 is TGTGCCAGCAGTGGACAGGGATACTCTGGGGCCAACGTCCTGACTTTC. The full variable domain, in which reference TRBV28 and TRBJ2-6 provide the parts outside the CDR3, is DVKVTQSSRYLVKRTGEKVFLECVQDMDHENMFWYRQDPGLGLRLIYFSYDVKMKEKGDIPEGYSVSREKKERFSLILESASTNQTSMYLCASSGQGYSGANVLTFGAGSRLTVL.

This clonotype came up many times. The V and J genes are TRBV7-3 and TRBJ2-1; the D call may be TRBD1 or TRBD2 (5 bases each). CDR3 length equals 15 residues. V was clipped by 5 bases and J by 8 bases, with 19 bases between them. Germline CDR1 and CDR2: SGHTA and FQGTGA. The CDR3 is CASSPQGEVHHEQFF. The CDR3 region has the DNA TGTGCCAGCAGCCCCCAGGGAGAGGTACACCATGAGCAGTTCTTC.

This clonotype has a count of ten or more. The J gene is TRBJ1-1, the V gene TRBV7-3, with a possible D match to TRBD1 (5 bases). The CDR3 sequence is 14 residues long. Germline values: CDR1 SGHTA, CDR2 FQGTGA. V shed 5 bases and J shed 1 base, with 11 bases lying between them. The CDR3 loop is CASSVDIRNTEAFF. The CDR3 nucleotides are TGTGCCAGCAGCGTGGACATAAGGAACACTGAAGCTTTCTTT.

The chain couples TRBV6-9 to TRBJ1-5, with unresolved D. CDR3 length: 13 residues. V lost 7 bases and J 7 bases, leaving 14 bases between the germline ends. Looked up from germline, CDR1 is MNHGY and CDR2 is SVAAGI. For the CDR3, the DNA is TGTGCCAGCACCCCCCGCCGGCGGCAGCCCCAGCATTTT. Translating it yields CASTPRRRQPQHF.

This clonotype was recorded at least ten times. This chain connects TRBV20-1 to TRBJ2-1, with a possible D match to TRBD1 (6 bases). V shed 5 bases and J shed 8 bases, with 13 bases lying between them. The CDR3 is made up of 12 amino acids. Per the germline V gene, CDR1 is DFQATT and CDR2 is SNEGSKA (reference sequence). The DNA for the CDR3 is TGCAGTGCTTCCACAGGGTTCGATGAGCAGTTCTTC. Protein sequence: CSASTGFDEQFF.

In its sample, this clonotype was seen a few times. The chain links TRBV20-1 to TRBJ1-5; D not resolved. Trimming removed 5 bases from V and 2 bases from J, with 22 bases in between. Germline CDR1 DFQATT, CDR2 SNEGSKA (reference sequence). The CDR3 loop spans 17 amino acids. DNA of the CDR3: TGCAGTGCTCAAAGTAGAACATGGCCCTCGGGCAATCAGCCCCAGCATTTT. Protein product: CSAQSRTWPSGNQPQHF.

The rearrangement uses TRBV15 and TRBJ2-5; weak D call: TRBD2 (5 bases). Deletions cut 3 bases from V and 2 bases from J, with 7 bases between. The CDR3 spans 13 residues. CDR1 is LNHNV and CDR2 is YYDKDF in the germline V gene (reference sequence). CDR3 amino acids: CATSRRTQETQYF. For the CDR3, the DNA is TGTGCCACCAGCAGGAGGACTCAAGAGACCCAGTACTTC.

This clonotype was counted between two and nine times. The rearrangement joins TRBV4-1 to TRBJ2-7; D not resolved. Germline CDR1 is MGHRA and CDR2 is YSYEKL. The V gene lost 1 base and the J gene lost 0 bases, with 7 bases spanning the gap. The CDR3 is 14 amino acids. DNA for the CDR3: TGCGCCAGCAGCCAAGGTAGTAACTCCTACGAGCAGTACTTC. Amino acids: CASSQGSNSYEQYF.